A single sample is the source of the 7 T cell receptor beta chains below, sequenced in a study of OX40 agonist ivuxolimab in advanced cancers. TCRdb keeps only in-frame clones here, not all; method: immunoSEQ multiplex PCR. The sample holds 21,000 or so clones, around nine tenths seen once. This sample comprised CD4+ or CD8+ T cells sorted from blood, obtained in a trial of the OX40 agonist ivuxolimab. These receptors came from an adult with an advanced solid tumor such as melanoma, head and neck, liver or kidney cancer.

V and J are TRBV5-4 and TRBJ2-3, with a weak D call TRBD1 (7 bases). CDR1 is SGHNT and CDR2 is YYREEE in the germline V gene (reference sequence). V was pared by 2 bases and J by 5 bases, with 15 bases between. This CDR3 has 15 residues. CDR3 sequence (DNA): TGTGCCAGCAGCTTCCAGGGGGGCGGGAAAGATACGCAGTATTTT. This translates into CASSFQGGGKDTQYF.

The chain links TRBV7-9 to TRBJ1-1; D might be TRBD1 (6 bases). The CDR3 totals 15 residues. CDR1 and CDR2 (germline): SEHNR, FQNEAQ (reference sequence). V was cut by 3 bases and J by 0 bases, with 11 bases left in between. The CDR3 reads CASSFVGALNTEAFF. The CDR3 DNA follows: TGTGCCAGCAGCTTTGTGGGGGCCTTGAACACTGAAGCTTTCTTT. Full variable domain (missing parts from reference TRBV7-9 and TRBJ1-1): DTGVSQNPRHKITKRGQNVTFRCDPISEHNRLYWYRQTLGQGPEFLTYFQNEAQLEKSRLLSDRFSAERPKGSFSTLEIQRTEQGDSAMYLCASSFVGALNTEAFFGQGTRLTVV.

This chain joins TRBV4-1 and TRBJ2-7, with no clear D. The V gene's germline CDR1 is MGHRA and CDR2 YSYEKL. This CDR3 region has 14 residues. Trimming left V 0 bases short and J 0 bases short, with 6 bases between. Written as DNA, the CDR3 is TGCGCCAGCAGCCAAGATCACAGCTCCTACGAGCAGTACTTC. Translation gives CASSQDHSSYEQYF.

The rearrangement links TRBV12-5 to TRBJ1-2; D is unclear. V was pared by 5 bases and J by 3 bases, with 10 bases between. CDR1 is LGHNT and CDR2 is FRNRAP in the germline V gene. CDR3 length equals 13 residues. The CDR3 is CASGPGGHYGYTF. CDR3 DNA sequence: TGTGCTAGTGGTCCCGGAGGGCACTATGGCTACACCTTC.

This sequence joins TRBV29-1 and TRBJ2-2; TRBD1 might be the D (5 bases). The CDR3 runs 16 residues. Deletions cut 2 bases from V and 2 bases from J, with 15 bases between. Germline CDR1 reads SQVTM; CDR2 reads ANQGSEA. The CDR3 region is CSVEPTGQPNTGELFF. CDR3 bases: TGCAGCGTTGAACCTACAGGACAACCTAACACCGGGGAGCTGTTTTTT.

The chain couples TRBV6-5 to TRBJ2-5, with D perhaps TRBD2 (6 bases). Trimming cost V 4 bases and J 2 bases, with 17 bases left between them. CDR1 and CDR2 (germline): MNHEY, SVGAGI. This CDR3 is built from 16 residues. CDR3 in amino acids: CASSSLGLPWQETQYF. The CDR3 DNA sequence: TGTGCCAGCAGTTCTCTGGGACTCCCGTGGCAAGAGACCCAGTACTTC.

This CDR3 is CASSLFTRDRTDTQYF. As DNA, the CDR3 is TGTGCCAGCAGCTTATTTACTCGGGACCGCACAGATACGCAGTATTTT. This chain connects TRBV7-2 to TRBJ2-3, with D perhaps being TRBD1 or TRBD2 (5 bases each). CDR1 and CDR2 (germline): SGHTA, FQGNSA. V was shortened by 2 bases and J by 1 base, with 13 bases between the two germline ends. The CDR3 consists of 16 residues.